Below, one T cell receptor (beta chain) is given with its context. The sample holds one count of this clone. The antigen this receptor binds is unknown. Base qualities were left out, and no much larger clone turns up one base away. This sample stems from a study of cytomegalovirus exposure and HLA in healthy donors (dated 2017 in TCRdb). The study in broad terms: A later analysis indicated that the roughly 120 validation repertoires were generated on the platform also employed for the approximately 700 repertoires of the first cohort. The study combined high-throughput TCR immunosequencing, statistical association of individual TCRs with disease status, and machine learning to predict cytomegalovirus infection status. The study was designed to test whether signatures of past pathogen exposure could be identified by cataloging public T cell receptors. Besides the first cohort of approximately 670 subjects, a separate validation cohort made up of 120 different subjects was used. Findings and caveats that apply to the study as a whole: Of the cluster scores, roughly 95% were above 0 in a later analysis, which found that TCRs clustered in the first cohort also tended to co-occur in the 95 to 150 validation repertoires. It was suggested by the authors that the approach could potentially be generalized to other disease states and immunological phenotypes. Cytomegalovirus status was reported to be diagnosed by the classifier with high specificity and sensitivity in both the original and validation cohorts. The study listed around 160 TCR beta chains as associated with cytomegalovirus. The validation cohort had no HLA typing available for a later analysis, so co-occurrence within that cohort was assessed over all 130 or so repertoires. A few of the identified cytomegalovirus-associated TCR beta chains were confirmed in vitro to be specific for cytomegalovirus antigens. Across donors, most TCR sequences were observed very rarely, whereas some public TCRs were present in many individuals.

CDR3 length: 14 amino acids, cysteine to phenylalanine. Kept here is only the CDR3 DNA, which spans 42 bases and is read in frame from base 1. CDR1 SGHTA and CDR2 FQGNSA are derived from the germline V gene. The junction carries 9 bases between V and J, which are trimmed by 5 bases and 0 bases respectively. Library prep was done by the immunoSEQ multiplex PCR assay. The paper's data handling went like this. A statistical classification framework was built to diagnose cytomegalovirus status from the catalog of TCR beta chain sequences. This immuneACCESS table, as held by TCRdb, lists in-frame sequences with V and J called but not all clones. Of the missing ones, under half trace to an unresolved V gene in checked studies; the others have no known cause. The V and J calls and clone size come from that table; D and trimming were worked out from the DNA. The sample table holds roughly 86,000 clones, of which less than 96% were seen once. The leading ten clones occupy over 1.5% of the sample.

Donors formed part of the validation cohort, which comprised over a hundred subjects and was distinct from the first cohort of 666 subjects. The specimen was PBMCs. The receptor was isolated from a man aged 18-30 years in good health and CMV-seropositive. The rearranged segments are TRBV7-2 and TRBJ2-3, with no D gene named confidently. The CDR3 protein: CASSVAISTDTQYF. DNA sequence: TGTGCCAGCAGCGTGGCCATTAGCACAGATACGCAGTATTTT.